These 19 T cell receptor beta chains originate from one sample sequenced in a study of blood T cell repertoires in COVID-19. TCRdb's copy holds only in-frame clones and misses some; the assay was immunoSEQ multiplex PCR. The sample has approximately 80,000 clones; 82% are singletons. The sequenced sample consisted of peripheral blood. These receptors all stem from a man in his sixties with acute or convalescent COVID-19.

The chain has TRBV19 and TRBJ1-2, with a tentative D call TRBD1 (6 bases). CDR1 and CDR2 from the germline V gene are LNHDA and SQIVND (reference sequence). The CDR3 sequence is 16 residues long. V lost 5 bases and J 3 bases, leaving 19 bases between the germline ends. CDR3 in DNA: TGTGCCAGTAGTCGACACGGGACAAGGGGCCACTATGGCTACACCTTC. Encoded protein: CASSRHGTRGHYGYTF.

The chain uses TRBV5-1 and TRBJ2-7, with a weak D call TRBD1 (6 bases). CDR1 SGHRS and CDR2 YFSETQ come from the germline V gene. V lost 0 bases, J lost 4 bases, and 14 bases lay in between. The CDR3 sequence is 15 residues long. This CDR3 reads CASSLGTGSVYEQYF. The CDR3 nucleotides read TGCGCCAGCAGCTTGGGAACAGGGAGTGTTTACGAGCAGTACTTC.

V is TRBV28 and J is TRBJ1-2; 8 nucleotides agree with TRBD1. From germline, CDR1 is MDHEN and CDR2 SYDVKM. After removal of 7 bases from V and 8 bases from J, the junction contained 9 bases not matched to a gene. The CDR3 is made up of 13 amino acids. This chain's CDR3 is CASTLADRAGYTF. The CDR3 DNA sequence: TGTGCCAGCACCTTAGCGGACAGGGCCGGCTACACCTTC.

V and J are TRBV9 and TRBJ1-3, with a weak D call TRBD1 (5 bases). CDR1 SGDLS and CDR2 YYNGEE come from the germline V gene. The CDR3 extends over 14 amino acids. Trimming left V 5 bases short and J 0 bases short, with 9 bases between. The CDR3 here is CASSTDSSGNTIYF. The CDR3 DNA is TGTGCCAGCAGTACAGACAGCTCTGGAAACACCATATATTTT.

V and J are TRBV6-5 and TRBJ2-7; D unclear. Trimming left V 2 bases short and J 9 bases short, with 14 bases between. The CDR3 runs to 13 residues. From germline, CDR1 is MNHEY and CDR2 SVGAGI. CDR3 amino acids: CASSYPGVAGQYF. For the CDR3, the DNA is TGTGCCAGCAGTTACCCTGGAGTAGCTGGGCAGTACTTC.

This clone was seen only a few times. Other nucleotide sequences in the sample specify the same CDR3. J is TRBJ2-1 and V is TRBV5-1; 8 bases are shared with TRBD1. The J segment lost 5 bases and the V segment lost 1 base, leaving 8 bases of the junction unmatched. Looked up from germline, CDR1 is SGHRS and CDR2 is YFSETQ. This CDR3 region has 16 residues. CDR3 in DNA: TGCGCCAGCAGCTTGCTGGGACAGGTTGGAGACAATGAGCAGTTCTTC. It encodes CASSLLGQVGDNEQFF.

This clone was seen only a few times. J is TRBJ2-7 and V is TRBV4-2; TRBD2 matches 7 bases. Germline lookup yields CDR1 LGHNA and CDR2 YNFKEQ. This CDR3 is 15 amino acids long. The trim removed 0 bases at V and 3 bases at J, leaving 5 bases unmatched. CDR3 DNA: TGTGCCAGCAGCCAAGATGTCCAGCGGGGCTACGAGCAGTACTTC. It codes for CASSQDVQRGYEQYF.

The rearrangement joins TRBV28 to TRBJ1-4; possibly TRBD1 for D (5 bases). CDR3 length: 15 amino acids. Germline CDR1 reads MDHEN; CDR2 reads SYDVKM. Trimming left V 4 bases short and J 3 bases short, with 12 bases between. Here the CDR3 reads CASSSSGIPNEKLFF. CDR3 nucleotide sequence: TGTGCCAGCAGTTCCTCAGGGATTCCTAATGAAAAACTGTTTTTT.

The chain couples TRBV11-2 to TRBJ2-1; TRBD1 matches 7 bases. Germline values: CDR1 SGHAT, CDR2 FQNNGV. J was trimmed by 2 bases and V by 5 bases; bases with no gene match: 3. The CDR3 sequence is 14 residues long. Here the CDR3 DNA reads TGTGCCAGCAGCCGACAGGGAGCCTACAATGAGCAGTTCTTC. Encoded protein: CASSRQGAYNEQFF.

This clone showed up just a few times. The chain recombines TRBV12-3 or TRBV12-4 with TRBJ2-2; possible D gene TRBD1, 6 bases. The CDR3 contains 13 residues. The V gene lost 6 bases and the J gene lost 4 bases, with 9 bases spanning the gap. The CDR3 loop reads CASRQGRTGELFF. The CDR3 DNA sequence: TGTGCCAGCAGACAGGGTCGCACCGGGGAGCTGTTTTTT.

This sequence joins TRBV7-9 and TRBJ2-7; TRBD1 matches 8 bases. The V segment lost 5 bases and the J segment 1 base; nucleotides outside the gene matches: 10. The CDR3 totals 16 residues. Looked up from germline, CDR1 is SEHNR and CDR2 is FQNEAQ (reference sequence). In DNA form, the CDR3 reads TGTGCCAGCAGCGTGTCCTCAGGGGGCTTGTCCTACGAGCAGTACTTC. Translating it yields CASSVSSGGLSYEQYF.

As for this clone: A read error may produce the germline difference seen at one junction end. The J gene is TRBJ2-3, the V gene TRBV28; D gene unclear. CDR1 is MDHEN and CDR2 is SYDVKM in the germline V gene. This CDR3 region has 11 residues. The CDR3 loop reads CASSLCEPIPF. The CDR3, as DNA: TGTGCCAGCAGTTTATGCGAGCCCATTCCGTTT.

In this sample, this clone turned up once. The rearrangement uses TRBV20-1 and TRBJ2-1; 7 bases fit TRBD1. Germline trimming cut 3 bases from V and 6 bases from J; bases unmatched to any gene: 5. The CDR3 runs to 13 residues. Per germline, CDR1 DFQATT and CDR2 SNEGSKA (reference sequence). The CDR3 DNA reads TGCAGTGCTAGTAGACAGGGTGGCAATGAGCAGTTCTTC. Translation: CSASRQGGNEQFF.

Details on this clone: This sample also contains other DNA sequences that code for the same CDR3. The rearrangement joins TRBV2 to TRBJ1-5, with TRBD1 matching over 7 bases. The CDR3 has 15 amino acids. Germline CDR1 is SNHLY and CDR2 is FYNNEI. Trimming took 6 bases from V and 2 from J; bases not matched to a gene: 7. DNA of the CDR3: TGTGCCAGCAGCGAACGACAGGGTGGCAATCAGCCCCAGCATTTT. It codes for CASSERQGGNQPQHF.

The chain combines TRBV3-1 (or the pseudogene TRBV3-2) with TRBJ2-5; no clear D. This CDR3 comprises 13 residues. V lost 2 bases, J lost 2 bases, and 6 bases lay in between. Germline-derived CDR1 and CDR2 are LGHDT and YNNKEL (reference sequence). For the CDR3, the DNA is TGTGCCAGCAGCCAACAACTACAAGAGACCCAGTACTTC. Its protein product is CASSQQLQETQYF.

The rearrangement uses TRBV5-1 and TRBJ1-2, with TRBD1 matching over 7 bases. From germline, CDR1 is SGHRS and CDR2 YFSETQ. The junction had 13 bases not matched to a gene; V was cut back by 3 bases and J by 8 bases. The CDR3 loop spans 15 amino acids. The CDR3, as DNA: TGCGCCAGCAGCTATAATAGAGGGGGCGAGGGAGGCTACACCTTC. This translates into CASSYNRGGEGGYTF.

The chain links TRBV9 to TRBJ1-1, with TRBD1 matching 9 bases. The CDR3 has 17 amino acids. Unmatched junction bases numbered 12, after V lost 3 bases and J lost 3 bases. Germline V lookup: CDR1 SGDLS, CDR2 YYNGEE. CDR3 in amino acids: CASSARDRGAGDTEAFF. The CDR3 DNA follows: TGTGCCAGCAGCGCCCGCGACAGGGGGGCCGGAGACACTGAAGCTTTCTTT. Based on the CDR3 plus reference TRBV9 and TRBJ1-1, the full variable domain is DSGVTQTPKHLITATGQRVTLRCSPRSGDLSVYWYQQSLDQGLQFLIQYYNGEERAKGNILERFSAQQFPDLHSELNLSSLELGDSALYFCASSARDRGAGDTEAFFGQGTRLTVV.

The chain recombines TRBV24-1 with TRBJ2-2; TRBD1 matches at 10 bases. Per the germline V gene, CDR1 is KGHDR and CDR2 is SFDVKD. CDR3 length: 16 amino acids. V dropped 4 bases and J dropped 7; count of bases not matched to a gene: 8. The CDR3 loop is CATSDPGQGLGGELFF. In DNA form, the CDR3 reads TGTGCCACCAGTGACCCGGGACAGGGGTTAGGCGGGGAGCTGTTTTTT.

This clone was detected a few times. V usage is TRBV7-9 and J usage is TRBJ2-2; tentatively, D is TRBD1 (6 bases). Trimming cost V 4 bases and J 6 bases, with 9 bases left between them. The CDR3 is made up of 13 amino acids. Germline lookup yields CDR1 SEHNR and CDR2 FQNEAQ (reference sequence). The DNA of the CDR3 is TGTGCCAGCAGCTCACAGGGAGCCGGGGAGCTGTTTTTT. The encoded protein is CASSSQGAGELFF. The variable domain in full, completed from reference TRBV7-9 and TRBJ2-2, reads DTGVSQNPRHKITKRGQNVTFRCDPISEHNRLYWYRQTLGQGPEFLTYFQNEAQLEKSRLLSDRFSAERPKGSFSTLEIQRTEQGDSAMYLCASSSQGAGELFFGEGSRLTVL.